This TCR beta chain was captured in a study of T cell responses to AZD1222 COVID-19 vaccine. V gave up 4 bases and J gave up 9 bases, with 7 bases separating them. There are 11 residues in the CDR3. Per germline, CDR1 SGHDN and CDR2 FVKESK. TCRdb keeps only in-frame clones here, not all; method: immunoSEQ multiplex PCR. This repertoire shows some 50,000 clones, roughly 80% found once; its top ten account for roughly 20%. As for this clone: The antigen remains undetermined.

Overall study findings and caveats: Recipients of AZD1222 seropositive at baseline numbered only 6 or 7. Spike-specific TCR breadth rose after two AZD1222 doses, and depth rose as well. Vaccine-associated CD4 TCRs ranged over spike, dominating at 160-218 and 743-854. White British people made up most donors, females outnumbered males, and clonal diversity was possibly underestimated.

The material sequenced was peripheral blood, taken on day 0 of MenACWY control vaccination. This TCR came from an adult in good health. The gene calls are TRBV14 and TRBJ2-1; tentative D call: TRBD2 (6 bases). The CDR3 is CASSPGLEQFF. CDR3 nucleotides: TGTGCCAGCAGCCCGGGACTTGAGCAGTTCTTC. Combining the CDR3 with reference TRBV14 and TRBJ2-1 gives the whole variable domain EAGVTQFPSHSVIEKGQTVTLRCDPISGHDNLYWYRRVMGKEIKFLLHFVKESKQDESGMPNNRFLAERTGGTYSTLKVQPAELEDSGVYFCASSPGLEQFFGPGTRLTVL.